This record looks at one TCR beta chain sequence and its context. These data come from a study of blood T cell repertoires in COVID-19. Study context: Researchers got acute and convalescent COVID-19 samples from the United States, Italy and Spain. Sources were T cells, B-cell-depleted T cells, or PBMCs; the material itself was cDNA or gDNA.

How the authors handled the data: Amplification of reference gene primers provided the estimated nucleated cell counts. Using immunoSEQ multiplex PCR, the repertoire was profiled, and TCRdb retains in-frame clones only, with some absent. The D gene and trimming were derived from the DNA, and the V and J assignments and clone size from that table. Of around 340,000 clones in the sample, about 83% were seen once. CDR3 length: 13 amino acids. Germline-derived CDR1 and CDR2 are MGHDK and SYGVNS. V dropped 6 bases and J dropped 4; count of bases not matched to a gene: 3. The clonotype was recovered from a man aged 30 to 39 with active or convalescent COVID-19. Sequencing was performed on peripheral blood. The rearrangement joins TRBV25-1 to TRBJ1-1; the match to TRBD1 covers 9 bases. CDR3 sequence: CASRRTGATEAFF. CDR3 coding DNA: TGTGCCAGCAGGAGGACAGGGGCCACTGAAGCTTTCTTT.